These T cell receptor beta chains were read from a single sample in a study of T cell repertoires in cytomegalovirus infection. TCRdb independently ran MiXCR on the reads; one entry per CDR3 protein. The sample includes about 600,000 distinct CDR3 sequences, more than 20% of them seen just once. Specimen: CD8+ T cells from PBMCs. Receptors were obtained from a human donor in good health (CMV status not recorded). Some clones in this sample may be carry-over from other donors' samples. The CDR3 runs from the conserved cysteine through the conserved F or W.

j_gene,v_gene,CDR3aa
TRBJ2-5,TRBV6-6,CASSYEQGAQTQYF
TRBJ1-1,TRBV28,CASSPRDRSKMNTEAFF
TRBJ2-7,TRBV20-1,CSARDGGGSYYEQYF
TRBJ2-1,TRBV7-8,CASSLSEYNEQFF
TRBJ2-3,TRBV11-1,CASSSPGLRDTQYF
TRBJ1-3,TRBV20-1,CSARVPFIPGNTIYF
TRBJ1-2,TRBV7-6,CASSFGGAGGYTF
TRBJ1-2,TRBV7-8,CASSSPGAGLHGYTF
TRBJ2-3,TRBV6-6,CASSPRLAGDTDTQYF
TRBJ2-2,TRBV27,CASSGDRAVGELFF
TRBJ2-3,TRBV5-5,CASSFVPTDTQYF
TRBJ2-5,TRBV7-6,CASSSLATGWETQYF
TRBJ1-1,TRBV28,CASRSRDRAVTEAFF
TRBJ2-1,TRBV14,CASSQDGLATYNEQFF
TRBJ1-2,TRBV18,CASSPFQATESPNYGYTF
TRBJ2-6,TRBV9,CASSVAVRPSGANVLTF
TRBJ2-3,TRBV7-9,CASSPGRLDTQYF
TRBJ1-1,TRBV13,CASSLGTSQEAFF
TRBJ2-5,TRBV6-2/TRBV6-3,CASRKDLQETQYF
TRBJ2-1,TRBV7-4,CASSLQGANNEQFF
TRBJ1-2,TRBV20-1,CSASAGRNYGYTF
TRBJ1-1,TRBV25-1,CANSERGGSMNTEAFF